This passage covers 14 T cell receptor beta chains from one sample sequenced in a study of T cells in Graves' hyperthyroidism and ophthalmopathy. Regions amplified from RNA transcripts were the TCR beta CDR3 regions. The HTBI set primed first-round TCR CDR3 RT-PCR. One entry per CDR3 protein results from TCRdb running MiXCR on the multiplex PCR reads. Of fewer than 450,000 distinct CDR3 sequences in the sample, about 18% were seen once. The sample was blood. All receptors come from a man between 18 and 35 years old with Graves' ophthalmopathy.

The chain couples TRBV10-3 to TRBJ1-2; 11 bases fit TRBD1. CDR1 and CDR2 from the germline V gene are ENHRY and SYGVKD. This CDR3 spans 15 amino acids. V shed 3 bases and J 4 bases; nucleotides not matched to a gene: 4. CDR3 bases: TGTGCCATCAGTGATGGACAGGGGGCAACCTATGGCTACACCTTC. Translation: CAISDGQGATYGYTF.

Only a few counts were recorded for this clonotype. This chain joins TRBV14 and TRBJ2-7; the D gene is possibly TRBD2 (6 bases). The V gene's germline CDR1 is SGHDN and CDR2 FVKESK. V was pared by 4 bases and J by 5 bases, with 15 bases between. The CDR3 runs 14 residues. In DNA, the CDR3 is TGTGCCAGCAGCCCCCTGGAGGGTTACCACGAGCAGTACTTC. Its protein is CASSPLEGYHEQYF.

In regard to this clonotype: Just one base apart from a much larger clone, this may be a read error. V and J are TRBV12-3 or TRBV12-4 and TRBJ1-1, with TRBD1 as a possible D gene (6 bases). The CDR3 is 15 amino acids. Trimming pared 5 bases from V and 1 base from J, leaving 14 bases between. The CDR3 reads CASSELQGKNTEAFF. The CDR3 nucleotides read TGTGCCAGCAGTGAACTACAGGGTAAGAACACTGAAGCTTTCTTT.

The J gene is TRBJ1-2, the V gene TRBV18; D gene uncertain. The CDR3 length is 15 residues. Trimming left V 0 bases short and J 10 bases short, with 18 bases between. CDR1 is KGHSH and CDR2 is LQKENI in the germline V gene. This CDR3 is CASSPPDLVGRDYTF. The CDR3 region has the DNA TGTGCCAGCTCACCACCGGACCTTGTAGGACGTGACTACACCTTC. Supplemented by reference TRBV18 and TRBJ1-2, the full variable domain reads NAGVMQNPRHLVRRRGQEARLRCSPMKGHSHVYWYRQLPEEGLKFMVYLQKENIIDESGMPKERFSAEFPKEGPSILRIQQVVRGDSAAYFCASSPPDLVGRDYTFGSGTRLTVV.

There are many counts of this clonotype. The CDR3 reads CASSLRTGGEQFF. The CDR3 DNA reads TGTGCCAGCAGTTTACGAACAGGGGGGGAGCAGTTCTTC. The rearrangement joins TRBV28 to TRBJ2-1; 8 bases map to TRBD1. Germline CDR1 and CDR2: MDHEN and SYDVKM. The CDR3 sequence is 13 residues long. Trimming took 2 bases from V and 10 from J; bases not matched to a gene: 4.

The chain employs TRBV29-1 and TRBJ2-7, with 9 bases that match TRBD1. CDR1 is SQVTM, CDR2 ANQGSEA, per germline. The CDR3 loop spans 11 amino acids. The junction had 6 bases not matched to a gene; V was cut back by 7 bases and J by 8 bases. The CDR3 nucleotides read TGCAGCGGGGGACAGGGTTACAAGCAGTACTTC. It encodes CSGGQGYKQYF.

The chain uses TRBV5-1 and TRBJ2-1, with D tentatively TRBD2 (6 bases). Trimming shortened V by 0 bases and J by 7 bases, and 23 bases separated the two germline ends. The germline gives CDR1 SGHRS, CDR2 YFSETQ. This CDR3 region has 18 residues. The CDR3 coding sequence is TGCGCCAGCAGCTTGGGCCCAGGGCGAGGGGACTTCGAAAATGAGCAGTTCTTC. Translated, it gives CASSLGPGRGDFENEQFF.

This clonotype has a handful of counts. The chain has TRBV6-1 and TRBJ2-7; maybe TRBD1 (6 bases). V lost 4 bases to trimming and J lost 6 bases, with 13 bases between them. The CDR3 sequence is 13 residues long. Germline V gene lookup returns CDR1 MNHNS and CDR2 SASEGT. CDR3: CASSGGRLGEQYF. CDR3 in DNA: TGTGCCAGCAGTGGGGGGCGTCTAGGCGAGCAGTACTTC.

The chain couples TRBV12-3 or TRBV12-4 to TRBJ2-1; D tentatively fits TRBD1 or TRBD2 (7 bases each). V lost 1 base to trimming and J lost 7 bases, with 11 bases between them. The CDR3 has 14 residues. CDR3 sequence reads: CASSLVQGGNEQFF. CDR3 DNA: TGTGCCAGCAGTTTAGTGCAGGGGGGGAATGAGCAGTTCTTC.

This clonotype was picked up many times. The chain uses TRBV7-9 and TRBJ2-6; tentative D call: TRBD2 (6 bases). V lost 1 base to trimming and J lost 6 bases, with 10 bases between them. The CDR3 has 15 residues. CDR1 SEHNR and CDR2 FQNEAQ come from the germline V gene (reference sequence). The CDR3 DNA reads as TGTGCCAGCAGCTTAGGGGGGGTTCAGGCCAACGTCCTGACTTTC. It is translated as CASSLGGVQANVLTF. Variable domain in full (rest from reference TRBV7-9 and TRBJ2-6): DTGVSQNPRHKITKRGQNVTFRCDPISEHNRLYWYRQTLGQGPEFLTYFQNEAQLEKSRLLSDRFSAERPKGSFSTLEIQRTEQGDSAMYLCASSLGGVQANVLTFGAGSRLTVL.

The rearrangement uses TRBV4-1 and TRBJ1-2; no clear D. The V and J ends lost 1 base and 6 bases respectively, with 24 bases between them. Germline assignment: CDR1 MGHRA and CDR2 YSYEKL. The CDR3 covers 18 residues. The CDR3 sequence is CASSQGLQGRTILNGYTF. DNA of the CDR3: TGCGCCAGCAGCCAAGGCCTTCAAGGGAGAACTATTCTTAATGGCTACACCTTC.

A word on this clonotype: With a much larger clone just one base away, this may be a read error. The J gene is TRBJ2-2, the V gene TRBV7-9, with no clear D. V lost 8 bases and J 2 bases, leaving 3 bases between the germline ends. CDR3 length equals 11 residues. Germline V lookup: CDR1 SEHNR, CDR2 FQNEAQ (reference sequence). The CDR3 reads CASPNTGELFF. The CDR3 DNA is TGTGCCAGCCCCAACACCGGGGAGCTGTTTTTT.

This clonotype has ten or more counts. This sequence joins TRBV12-3 or TRBV12-4 and TRBJ1-2; 7 bases map to TRBD1. The CDR3 runs to 14 residues. V shed 2 bases and J 6 bases; nucleotides not matched to a gene: 6. CDR3 sequence reads: CASSLTGDLDGYTF. In DNA form, the CDR3 reads TGTGCCAGCAGTTTAACAGGGGACTTGGATGGCTACACCTTC.

The count of this clonotype is one. Because it lacks the conserved phenylalanine or tryptophan at the end, this CDR3 is likely a read error. The chain has TRBV7-9 and TRBJ1-1; D is uncertain. This CDR3 has 15 amino acids. Germline-derived CDR1 and CDR2 are SEHNR and FQNEAQ (reference sequence). The V end was cut by 5 bases, the J end by 3 bases, with 16 bases between. CDR3 region: CASSNPWEADTEAFL. CDR3 DNA sequence: TGTGCCAGCAGCAATCCCTGGGAGGCGGACACTGAAGCTTTCCTT.